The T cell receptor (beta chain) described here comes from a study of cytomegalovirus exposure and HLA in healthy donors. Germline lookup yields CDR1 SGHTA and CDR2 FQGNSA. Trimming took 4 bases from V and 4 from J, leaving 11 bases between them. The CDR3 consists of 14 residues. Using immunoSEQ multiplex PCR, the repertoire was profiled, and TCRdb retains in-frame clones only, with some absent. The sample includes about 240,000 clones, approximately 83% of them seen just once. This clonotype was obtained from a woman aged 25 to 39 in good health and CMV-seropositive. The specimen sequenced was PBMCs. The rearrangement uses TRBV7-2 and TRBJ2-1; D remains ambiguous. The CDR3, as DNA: TGTGCCAGCAGCTCCCAGACTGGATACAATGAGCAGTTCTTC. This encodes CASSSQTGYNEQFF.